The 2 T cell receptor beta chains below were found in one sample sequenced in a study of blood T cell repertoires in COVID-19. The method was immunoSEQ multiplex PCR; TCRdb's version includes in-frame clones alone and lacks a portion of them. Of about 180,000 clones in the sample, 81% are singletons; the top ten hold approximately 10%. What was sequenced was peripheral blood. These receptors came from a woman older than 75 with COVID-19, enrolled during active disease.

The chain is built from TRBV27 and TRBJ2-1, with D maybe TRBD1 (5 bases). Germline-derived CDR1 and CDR2 are MNHEY and SMNVEV (reference sequence). Deletions cut 5 bases from V and 1 base from J, with 6 bases between. CDR3 length: 13 amino acids. The CDR3 protein is CASSQGSYNEQFF. CDR3 in DNA: TGTGCCAGCAGTCAGGGTTCCTACAATGAGCAGTTCTTC.

This clone was counted at least ten times. The chain links TRBV3-1 (or the pseudogene TRBV3-2) to TRBJ2-3; the match to TRBD2 covers 9 bases. The germline CDR1 and CDR2 sequences are LGHDT and YNNKEL (reference sequence). V trimming: 3 bases; J trimming: 1 base; junction bases outside the gene matches: 5. The CDR3 has 16 residues. CDR3 sequence (DNA): TGTGCCAGCAGCCACCGGGGACTAGCCGGCACAGATACGCAGTATTTT. This encodes CASSHRGLAGTDTQYF.